This is a list of T cell receptor beta chains from one sample in a study of blood T cells in healthy people across ages. A single record per CDR3 protein comes from TCRdb applying MiXCR to the 5' RACE reads. The profile covers approximately 690,000 distinct CDR3 sequences, with over 40% appearing a single time and around 32% taken by the ten largest. What was sequenced was blood. The origin of the receptors is a man older than 75 in good health. The CDR3 runs from the conserved cysteine through the conserved F or W. A D gene is named only where the DNA matches it firmly. Clone sizes are given selectively: once, few, many, or a class where the clone is expanded.

j_call d_call clone_size v_call cdr3_nt cdr3_aa
TRBJ2-1 TRBD1 - TRBV6-2/TRBV6-3 TGTGCCAGCAGTCGGGACAGGGGTACCGCGAGGGAGCAGTTCTTC CASSRDRGTAREQFF
TRBJ2-2 - - TRBV7-6 TGTGCCAGCAGCTCAAGATATGACCTCACCGGGGAGCTGTTTTTT CASSSRYDLTGELFF
TRBJ2-3 - - TRBV4-1 TGCGCCAGCAGCCCGCTTCACTTCAGGACTAGCACAGATACGCAGTATTTT CASSPLHFRTSTDTQYF
TRBJ2-1 - - TRBV20-1 TGCAGTGCTAGTCAGGGGGGGACCGATGAGCAGTTCTTC CSASQGGTDEQFF
TRBJ2-5 - few TRBV20-1 TGCAGTGCTAACCAGGGACTTCAAGAGACCCAGTACTTC CSANQGLQETQYF
TRBJ2-3 - once TRBV25-1 TGTGCCAGCAGTGGACATCGGCGGGGAAACACAGATACGCAGTATTTT CASSGHRRGNTDTQYF
TRBJ2-7 TRBD1 - TRBV15 TGTGCCACCAGAGGGACAGGGAGATCCTACGAGCAGTACTTC CATRGTGRSYEQYF
TRBJ1-6 - few TRBV27 TGTGCCAGCAGTGCAGCAGGGTTCACCCTCCACTTT CASSAAGFTLHF
TRBJ2-7 - - TRBV6-2/TRBV6-3 TGTGCCTGCAGTCGGGGCTACGAGCAGTACTTC CACSRGYEQYF
TRBJ2-3 TRBD2 many TRBV7-9 TGTGCCAGCCTGGTGGGACTAGCGGTTCGAACTCGCACAGATACGCAGTATTTT CASLVGLAVRTRTDTQYF
TRBJ2-1 TRBD2 - TRBV11-3 TGTGCCAGCAGCTTAGCCCGGGACGGGGGGACTAATGCGCAGTTCTTC CASSLARDGGTNAQFF
TRBJ2-5 - - TRBV3-1 TGTGCCAGCAGCCAAGCGTCTACGAAGACCCAGTACTTC CASSQASTKTQYF
TRBJ1-1 - - TRBV7-3 TGTGCCAGCAGCCAATTCGGCACTGAAGCTTTCTTT CASSQFGTEAFF
TRBJ2-3 - few TRBV10-2 TGCGCCAGCAGTACCGGACCTAGCACAGATACGCAGTATTTT CASSTGPSTDTQYF
TRBJ2-7 TRBD2 once TRBV7-2 TGTGCCAGCAGCTTATTTTCTAGCGGGGGGTACAATGAGCAGTACTTC CASSLFSSGGYNEQYF
TRBJ2-6 - - TRBV19 TGTGCCAGTAGACCCCTCTTGGGGACGGGGGTCTCTGGGGCCAACGTCCTGACTTTC CASRPLLGTGVSGANVLTF
TRBJ2-1 TRBD2 - TRBV7-2 TGTGCCAGCAGCCTCACTCGGGGGGGGACTAGCGGATCAAATGAGCAGTTCTTC CASSLTRGGTSGSNEQFF
TRBJ2-7 - few TRBV7-2 TGTGCCAGCAGCTCCCAGGCGGGGTTCGTCTCCTACGAGCAGTACTTC CASSSQAGFVSYEQYF
TRBJ2-6 - - TRBV2 TGTGCCATACTACATTCTGGGGCCAACGTCCTGACTTTC CAILHSGANVLTF
TRBJ2-7 - - TRBV7-9 TGTGCCCGCAGCCCACTGAGCTACGAGCAGTACTTC CARSPLSYEQYF
TRBJ2-2 - - TRBV24-1 TGTGCCGCCAGTGATTCCGGGACTCCCACCGGGGAGCTGTTTTTT CAASDSGTPTGELFF
TRBJ2-1 - - TRBV20-1 TGCAGTGCTCGACGGGGGAGCTCCTACAATGAGCAGTTCTTC CSARRGSSYNEQFF
TRBJ2-7 - - TRBV6-2/TRBV6-3 TGTGCCAGCAGTTCATTCCACGAGCAGTACTTC CASSSFHEQYF
TRBJ1-6 - once TRBV5-1 TGCGCCAGCAGCTTGGGAGGGACTAGCGGTTCACCCCTCCACTTT CASSLGGTSGSPLHF
TRBJ2-6 - few TRBV3-1 TGTGCCAGCAGCCAACCCGGCGACAGAAGAGGGGCCAACGTCCTGACTTTC CASSQPGDRRGANVLTF
TRBJ2-3 - - TRBV5-1 TGCGCCAGCAGGACCTTGGTGAGCACAGATACGCAGTATTTT CASRTLVSTDTQYF
TRBJ2-1 - few TRBV4-3 TGCGCCAGCAGCCTCCGAGTGGTAGCGGAGGGGGATGAGCAGTTCTTC CASSLRVVAEGDEQFF
TRBJ2-6 - medium-sized TRBV6-5 TGTGCCAGCAGTTACACCCAGTTCTCTGGGGCCAACGTCCTGACTTTC CASSYTQFSGANVLTF
TRBJ2-5 - few TRBV10-2 TGCGCCAGCAGTGAGTCGATCGGCGACCAGTACTTC CASSESIGDQYF
TRBJ2-3 - - TRBV3-1 TGTGCCAGCAGGCTAAACTACCAAAGCACAGATACGCAGTATTTT CASRLNYQSTDTQYF
TRBJ2-7 TRBD2 - TRBV5-5 TGTGCCAGCAGCCCAGTTGTCTCGACTAGCGGGGGGTACGAGCAGTACTTC CASSPVVSTSGGYEQYF
TRBJ2-5 - many TRBV20-1 TGCAGTGCTGCCCCCCTAGCTCGAGAGACCCAGTACTTC CSAAPLARETQYF
TRBJ1-1 TRBD1 - TRBV7-3 TGTGCCAGCAGCTTAACGGCGACAGGGCGGACTGAAGCTTTCTTT CASSLTATGRTEAFF
TRBJ2-3 - - TRBV12-3/TRBV12-4 TGTGCCGGCAGTTCGCAGGGGAGCACAGATACGCAGTATTTT CAGSSQGSTDTQYF
TRBJ2-3 TRBD1 few TRBV6-6 TGTGCCAGCAGTTTATACAGGGGTCGGTCTACGCAGTATTTT CASSLYRGRSTQYF
TRBJ2-3 TRBD1 - TRBV20-1 TGCAGTGCTCCGCCGGGACAGGGACTGTCAGATACGCAGTATTTT CSAPPGQGLSDTQYF
TRBJ2-6 TRBD1 - TRBV27 TGTGCCAGCGGGAGACAGGGGAACTCTGGAGCCAACGTCCTGACTTTC CASGRQGNSGANVLTF
TRBJ2-5 - - TRBV20-1 TGCAGTGCTAGGTCCGGGAGCTACGCTGTTGGGACCCAGTACTTC CSARSGSYAVGTQYF
TRBJ2-5 TRBD2 few TRBV29-1 TGCAGCGTTGGAGGACTAGCGGGGGGCTTGCAAGAGATCCAGTACTTC CSVGGLAGGLQEIQYF
TRBJ2-5 - few TRBV3-1 TGTGCCAGCAGCCAACTGACGGGGGTGGAGACCCAGTACTTC CASSQLTGVETQYF
TRBJ2-3 TRBD2 few TRBV6-6 TGTGCCAGCAGTACGGATCCGGGACTAGCGACGACAGATACGCAGTATTTT CASSTDPGLATTDTQYF
TRBJ2-7 TRBD2 - TRBV6-1 TGTGCCAGCAGTGGAGCGGGGGGCTACGAGCAGTACTTC CASSGAGGYEQYF
TRBJ1-4 - - TRBV18 TGTGCCAGCTCAGGGTCTTCAACTAATGAAAAACTGTTTTTT CASSGSSTNEKLFF
TRBJ2-1 - few TRBV9 TGTGCCAGCAGCGTAGTAGCGGTACACAATGAGCAGTTCTTC CASSVVAVHNEQFF
TRBJ1-6 - few TRBV5-1 TGCGCCAGCAGCTTGGCTGGCCAGGGTTATAATTCACCCCTCCACTTT CASSLAGQGYNSPLHF
TRBJ1-3 - - TRBV20-1 TGCAGTGCTAGAGATCGAAGGGGCCAAGACACCATATATTTT CSARDRRGQDTIYF